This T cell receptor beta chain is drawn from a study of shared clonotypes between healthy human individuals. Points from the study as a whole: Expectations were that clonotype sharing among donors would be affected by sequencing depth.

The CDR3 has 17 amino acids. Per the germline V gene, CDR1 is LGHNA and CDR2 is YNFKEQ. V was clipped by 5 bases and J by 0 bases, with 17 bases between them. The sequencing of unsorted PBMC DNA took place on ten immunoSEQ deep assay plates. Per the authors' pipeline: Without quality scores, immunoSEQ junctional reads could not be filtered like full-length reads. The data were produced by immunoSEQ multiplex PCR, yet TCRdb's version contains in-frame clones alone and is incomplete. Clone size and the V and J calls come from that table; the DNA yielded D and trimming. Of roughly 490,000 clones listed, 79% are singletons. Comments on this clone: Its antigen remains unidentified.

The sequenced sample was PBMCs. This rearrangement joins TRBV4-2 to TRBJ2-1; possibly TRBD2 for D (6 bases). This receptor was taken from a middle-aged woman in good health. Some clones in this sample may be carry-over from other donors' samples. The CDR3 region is CASSGEGSTSSYNEQFF. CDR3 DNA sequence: TGTGCCAGCAGCGGAGAGGGTTCGACTAGCTCCTACAATGAGCAGTTCTTC.